What follows is one T cell receptor beta chain and its context. Its antigen is not identified. The repertoire was sequenced with immunoSEQ multiplex PCR; TCRdb's copy has only in-frame clones and lacks some. The table records tens of thousands of clones, 70% to 90% of them present only once. This CDR3 spans 11 amino acids. Unmatched junction bases numbered 5, after V lost 7 bases and J lost 6 bases. CDR1 and CDR2 (germline): SQVTM, ANQGSEA. The data are from a study of PD-1 blockade in mismatch repair-deficient tumors. General study findings and limits: After pembrolizumab, tumor-resident clones rose rapidly, then generally contracted before radiologic responses.

The sequencing used peripheral blood, collected less than 95 weeks after starting pembrolizumab. The source of this sequence is an adult with mismatch repair-deficient cancer. The chain joins TRBV29-1 to TRBJ2-7, with TRBD2 matching 8 bases. CDR3 sequence (DNA): TGCAGCGCTGGACTAGCATCCGAGCAGTACTTC. Translated: CSAGLASEQYF.